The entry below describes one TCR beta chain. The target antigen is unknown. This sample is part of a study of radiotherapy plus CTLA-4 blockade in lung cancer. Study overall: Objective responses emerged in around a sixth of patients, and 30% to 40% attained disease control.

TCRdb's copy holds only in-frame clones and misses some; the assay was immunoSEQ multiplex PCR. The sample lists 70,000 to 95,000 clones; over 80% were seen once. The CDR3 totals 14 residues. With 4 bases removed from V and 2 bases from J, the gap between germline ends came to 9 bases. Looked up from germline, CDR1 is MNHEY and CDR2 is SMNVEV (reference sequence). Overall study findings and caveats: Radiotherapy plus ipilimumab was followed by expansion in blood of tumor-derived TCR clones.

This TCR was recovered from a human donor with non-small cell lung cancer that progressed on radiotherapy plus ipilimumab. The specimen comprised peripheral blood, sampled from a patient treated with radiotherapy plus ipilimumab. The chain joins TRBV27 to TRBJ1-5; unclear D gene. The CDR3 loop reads CASSSGMGNQPQHF. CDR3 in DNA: TGTGCCAGCAGTTCGGGGATGGGCAATCAGCCCCAGCATTTT.